The T cell receptor beta chain described here comes from a study of memory CD4+ T cells and cytomegalovirus serostatus (dated by TCRdb to about 2019). With regard to the full study: A total of some 35 healthy Belgian adults, of whom 9 were CMV seropositive and 24 were CMV seronegative, were included in the cohort. To replicate a published TCR-based CMV serostatus classifier, the study sequenced CD4+ memory TCRbeta repertoires from a Belgian cohort whose cytomegalovirus serostatus was known. Study-wide conclusions, independent of this receptor: For predicting CMV serostatus, the median bootstrapped AUC was approximately 0.95 using the original framework and almost 0.93 using a US-trained random forest. Only CD4+CD45RO+ memory cells were sequenced, in contrast to the original study, which included naive and memory CD4+ and CD8+ populations. Results were interpreted as suggesting that the CMV-associated TCR signature is largely present in the CD4+ memory repertoire. Of 164 previously reported CMV-associated TCRbeta sequences, some 73 appeared in the CD4+ memory repertoires, each in one to five individuals. A median bootstrapped AUC of roughly 0.94 with a 95% CI of 0.76-1.00 was achieved on the Belgian cohort by the original-framework classifier.

Remarks on this clone: What this receptor recognizes is not known. Nothing much larger sits one base from this clone, and base qualities are not available.

Genomic DNA was extracted from sorted cells with the Quick-DNA Microprep Kit. TCRbeta DNA was amplified with the immunoSEQ hsTCRbeta kit following the manufacturer's protocol. An Illumina MiSeq instrument was used to sequence the TCRbeta libraries. The authors processed their data as follows. Following removal of out-of-frame sequences, more than 2,000,000 distinct TCRbeta sequences were retained, with an average of about 70,000 per individual. Two values were used to score each individual: the count of 164 previously reported CMV-associated TCRbeta sequences and the total count of productive distinct TCRbeta sequences. A beta-binomial model was reimplemented in Python, and random forests from scikit-learn, run with default parameters, were trained on data from the US cohort. Classifier performance on the Belgian cohort was summarized as median AUC with percentile confidence intervals over 10,000 bootstrap iterations. TCRdb holds this immuneACCESS table with in-frame rearrangements only. Some clones are missing; in checked studies, unresolved V genes explain under half, and the rest has no known cause. V, J and clone size are taken as reported in that table, and D and trimming were inferred from the DNA itself. The sample profile shows under 40,000 clones; less than 80% of them were found once. Under 6% of the sample rests with the top ten.

A FACSAria II was used to sort memory CD4+ T cells, defined as single viable CD3+CD4+CD8-CD45RO+ cells. CMV serostatus was determined using a Roche Elecsys assay that detects serum IgG against CMV pp150, pp28, p38 and p52. After the samples were thawed, total CD4+ T cells were enriched through positive selection using CD4 magnetic microbeads. The samples came from a different study that was designed specifically to examine the CD4+ T cell memory repertoire. Peripheral blood mononuclear cells were isolated and cryopreserved following standard operating procedures; serum was stored at -80 °C. CD3-PerCP (BW264/56), CD4-APC (RPA-T4), CD45RO-PE (UCHT1) and CD8-Pacific Orange (3B5) antibodies were used for staining, and non-viable cells were excluded with Sytox blue. The CDR3 runs 14 residues from the cysteine to the phenylalanine. Only CDR3 DNA is held: 42 bases, read in frame from base 1. The CDR1 and CDR2 encoded by the germline V gene (reference sequence) are PRHDT and FYEKMQ. V gives up 4 bases and J gives up 7 bases, and the segment between their germline ends measures 14 bases.

The receptor chain draws on TRBV13 and TRBJ2-1; too little of a D gene remains to name it. The sequence came from an adult in good health and CMV-seropositive. The sequenced sample consisted of memory CD4+ T cells from blood. The CDR3 sequence is CASSSRFMRNEQFF. The DNA sequence follows: TGTGCCAGCAGCTCCAGATTCATGAGAAATGAGCAGTTCTTC.